A single TCR beta chain is shown here with its context. Its specificity is unknown. This sample was taken from a study of post-analysis software for immune sequencing data. Study-level points and caveats: Comparison with controls showed significantly lower normalized Chao1 diversity in multiple sclerosis patients. In patients, about five TRBV segments were more frequent than in controls, with TRBV5-6, TRBV5-1 and TRBV20-1 among them.

Each TCR beta cDNA library carried unique molecular identifiers. TCRdb analysed the PCR reads with MiXCR anew, one entry per CDR3 protein. The data hold 450,000 or so distinct CDR3 sequences, with around 40% observed a single time. The germline V gene has CDR1 SGHTA and CDR2 FQGNSA. The CDR3 sequence is 15 residues long. J was trimmed by 5 bases and V by 4 bases; bases with no gene match: 7. Sequenced input: blood. The genes are TRBV7-2 and TRBJ1-4; 7 bases fit TRBD1. This receptor was taken from a girl under 18 with multiple sclerosis. CDR3 region: CASSSNRGLNEKLFF. As DNA, the CDR3 is TGTGCCAGCAGCTCCAACAGGGGTCTGAATGAAAAACTGTTTTTT.